This TCR beta chain was recovered during a study of cytomegalovirus exposure and HLA in healthy donors. Study conclusions and caveats: Reports showed the classifier diagnosing cytomegalovirus status with high specificity and sensitivity.

For this clone: Antigen unknown.

With 3 bases clipped from V and 6 bases from J, the junction kept 0 bases outside the gene matches. The CDR3 runs to 13 residues. Germline CDR1 reads WNHNN; CDR2 reads SYGVQD (reference sequence). 60 Vbeta and 13 Jbeta primers were used in PCR. TCRdb's table, derived via immunoSEQ multiplex PCR, lists solely in-frame clones and lacks some. Here the sample spans around 200,000 clones, about 83% being singletons. This clonotype was obtained from a man aged 35-49 years in good health and CMV-seronegative. This rearrangement joins TRBV10-1 to TRBJ2-7, with 12 bases aligning to TRBD2. Sequencing was done on a sample of PBMCs. The CDR3 coding sequence is TGCGCCAGCAGTGAACTAGCGGGAGGCGAGCAGTACTTC. This encodes CASSELAGGEQYF.